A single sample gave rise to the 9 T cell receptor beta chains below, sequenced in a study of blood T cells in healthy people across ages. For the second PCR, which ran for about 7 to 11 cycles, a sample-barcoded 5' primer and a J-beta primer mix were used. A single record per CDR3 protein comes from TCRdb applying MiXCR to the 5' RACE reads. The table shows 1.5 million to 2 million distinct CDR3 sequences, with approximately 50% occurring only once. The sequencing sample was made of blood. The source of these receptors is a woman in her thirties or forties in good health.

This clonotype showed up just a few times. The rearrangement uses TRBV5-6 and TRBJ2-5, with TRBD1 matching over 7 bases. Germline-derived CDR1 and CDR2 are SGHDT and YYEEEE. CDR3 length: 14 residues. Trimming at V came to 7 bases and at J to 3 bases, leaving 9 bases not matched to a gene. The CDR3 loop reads CASLRDRVKETQYF. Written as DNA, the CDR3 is TGTGCCAGCCTCCGAGACAGGGTTAAAGAGACCCAGTACTTC.

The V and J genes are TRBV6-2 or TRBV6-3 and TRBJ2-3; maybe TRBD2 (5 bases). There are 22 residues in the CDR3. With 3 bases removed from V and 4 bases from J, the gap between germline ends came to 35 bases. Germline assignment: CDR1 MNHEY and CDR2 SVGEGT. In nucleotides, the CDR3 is TGTGCCAGCAGTTATCCTACCGTTCGCCGGGCGTCTCCTAGCATCTCCCCAGATACGCAGTATTTT. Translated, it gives CASSYPTVRRASPSISPDTQYF.

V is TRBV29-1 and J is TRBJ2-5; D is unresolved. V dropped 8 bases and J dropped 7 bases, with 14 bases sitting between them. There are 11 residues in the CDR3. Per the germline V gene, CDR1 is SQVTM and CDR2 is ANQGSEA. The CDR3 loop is CSMTGSATQYF. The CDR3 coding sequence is TGCAGCATGACCGGGTCAGCGACCCAGTACTTC.

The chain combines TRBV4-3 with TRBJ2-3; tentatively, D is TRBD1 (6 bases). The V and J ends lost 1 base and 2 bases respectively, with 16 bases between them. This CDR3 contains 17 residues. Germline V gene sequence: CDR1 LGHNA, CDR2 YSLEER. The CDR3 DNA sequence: TGCGCCAGCAGCCAAGGGGCAGGGGCAGGGTTCACAGATACGCAGTATTTT. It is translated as CASSQGAGAGFTDTQYF.

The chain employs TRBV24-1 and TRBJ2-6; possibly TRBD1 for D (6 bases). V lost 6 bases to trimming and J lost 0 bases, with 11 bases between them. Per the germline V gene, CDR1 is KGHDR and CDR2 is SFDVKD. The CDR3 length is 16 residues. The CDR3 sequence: CATSKGQISGANVLTF. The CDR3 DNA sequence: TGTGCCACCAGTAAAGGACAGATCTCTGGGGCCAACGTCCTGACTTTC.

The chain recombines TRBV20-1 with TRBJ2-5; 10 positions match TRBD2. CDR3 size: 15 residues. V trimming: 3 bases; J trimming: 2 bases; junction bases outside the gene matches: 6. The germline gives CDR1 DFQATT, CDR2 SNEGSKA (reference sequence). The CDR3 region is CSARFPSGGQETQYF. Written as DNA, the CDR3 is TGCAGTGCTAGGTTCCCTAGCGGGGGACAAGAGACCCAGTACTTC.

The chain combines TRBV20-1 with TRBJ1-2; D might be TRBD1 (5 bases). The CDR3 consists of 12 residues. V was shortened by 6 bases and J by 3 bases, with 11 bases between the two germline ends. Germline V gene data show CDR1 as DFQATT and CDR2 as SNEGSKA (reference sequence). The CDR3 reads CSARDVHYGYTF. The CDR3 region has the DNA TGCAGTGCCCGGGACGTACACTATGGCTACACCTTC.

The CDR3 nucleotides are TGTGCCAGCAGTTACCGGGGGGGGAGTAATGAAAAACTGTTTTTT. Translating gives CASSYRGGSNEKLFF. The rearrangement links TRBV6-6 to TRBJ1-4, with D perhaps matching TRBD1 (5 bases). V dropped 2 bases and J dropped 4 bases, with 11 bases sitting between them. CDR1 is MNHNY, CDR2 SVGAGI, per germline (reference sequence). The CDR3 runs 15 residues.

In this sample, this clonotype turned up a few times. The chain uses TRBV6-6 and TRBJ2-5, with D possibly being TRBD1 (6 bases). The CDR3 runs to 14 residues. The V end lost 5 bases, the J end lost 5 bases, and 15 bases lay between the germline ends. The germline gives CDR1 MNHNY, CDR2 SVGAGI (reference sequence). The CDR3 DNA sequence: TGTGCCAGCAGTGCACAGGGTAGGATTGAGACCCAGTACTTC. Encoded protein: CASSAQGRIETQYF.